The source of this T cell receptor (beta chain) is a study of early T cells in non-severe SARS-CoV-2 infection. Across the study: Alpha and beta chains were unpaired, from unsorted whole-blood bulk RNA.

Notes on the study in general: Anti-spike CD8 responses were favored in VDJdb matching, and private and CD4 specificities were missed.

The library protocol tagged individual cDNA molecules with unique molecular identifiers. One entry per CDR3 protein, called by TCRdb with MiXCR from the 5' RACE reads. The data contain roughly 90,000 distinct CDR3 sequences, around 15% of them singletons. V was trimmed by 3 bases and J by 1 base, leaving 10 bases between them. Germline CDR1 is KGHSH and CDR2 is LQKENI. The CDR3 spans 15 residues. There are many counts of this clonotype. Its antigen remains unknown. Sequencing used whole blood. The source of this sequence is an adult who was a healthcare worker with PCR-confirmed SARS-CoV-2 infection or an uninfected control (not recorded which). V usage is TRBV18 and J usage is TRBJ1-3, with D hard to call. The CDR3 loop reads CASSPRPPSGNTIYF. CDR3 bases: TGTGCCAGCTCACCGAGACCGCCATCTGGAAACACCATATATTTT.